This TCR beta chain was recovered during a study of blood T cells in healthy people across ages. CDR3 size: 15 residues. Germline V gene data show CDR1 as MNHNY and CDR2 as SVGAGI (reference sequence). V dropped 6 bases and J dropped 5; count of bases not matched to a gene: 11. Study conclusions and caveats: Naive CD4+ cell counts and diversity both ran higher in long-lived than in aged donors.

This clonotype was counted only a few times. As yet, its antigen is unknown. The use of a sample-barcoded 5' primer and a J-beta primer mix characterized a second PCR of roughly 7 to 11 cycles. MiXCR, applied by TCRdb to the 5' RACE reads, yields one record per CDR3 protein. The sample lists more than 600,000 distinct CDR3 sequences; 20% to 25% were seen once. The same specimen was also included in a second study, on T cells of mothers and their children. That paper adds: The people who donated were three healthy Caucasian mothers and their six children.

The origin of this receptor is a boy between 10 and 17 years old in good health. The chain combines TRBV6-6 with TRBJ1-2; TRBD1 agrees at 8 bases. The material sequenced was blood. This CDR3 is CASSPRTGGDYGYTF. CDR3 nucleotides: TGTGCCAGCAGCCCTCGAACAGGGGGTGATTATGGCTACACCTTC.